Each of the 5 T cell receptor beta chains below was sequenced from the same sample in a study of blood T cell repertoires in COVID-19. Sequencing was performed with immunoSEQ multiplex PCR; in TCRdb, only in-frame clones are kept and a portion is missing. The data hold approximately 180,000 clones, with 89% observed a single time. The sample comprised PBMCs or T cells enriched from blood (not recorded which). All receptors derive from a woman aged 40-49 years with acute COVID-19.

Comments on this clone: This sample also contains other DNA sequences that code for the same CDR3. CDR3 in DNA: TGTGCCAGCAGCCCAGGATCCTACAATGAGCAGTTCTTC. Protein sequence: CASSPGSYNEQFF. The chain is built from TRBV9 and TRBJ2-1; D is unresolved. The CDR3 loop spans 13 amino acids. V lost 4 bases, J lost 1 base, and 6 bases lay in between. Germline loops: CDR1 SGDLS, CDR2 YYNGEE.

This chain joins TRBV27 and TRBJ2-2; D is uncertain. Germline V lookup: CDR1 MNHEY, CDR2 SMNVEV (reference sequence). V dropped 7 bases and J dropped 1 base, with 13 bases sitting between them. This CDR3 comprises 15 residues. The chain's CDR3 is CASTRTRLNTGELFF. The CDR3 region has the DNA TGTGCCAGCACCCGTACTCGATTGAACACCGGGGAGCTGTTTTTT.

V is TRBV6-5 and J is TRBJ2-2; the D is unclear. Between the trimmed V and J ends, which lost 5 bases and 5 bases, there was a span of 6 bases. From germline, CDR1 is MNHEY and CDR2 SVGAGI. The CDR3 spans 12 residues. The CDR3 sequence: CASSRSTGELFF. Here the CDR3 DNA reads TGTGCCAGCAGTCGGTCGACCGGGGAGCTGTTTTTT.

The chain combines TRBV19 with TRBJ1-1, with D perhaps matching TRBD1 (5 bases). The length of the CDR3 is 17 residues. Germline values: CDR1 LNHDA, CDR2 SQIVND (reference sequence). V was shortened by 3 bases and J by 1 base, with 18 bases between the two germline ends. The CDR3 DNA follows: TGTGCCAGTAGTATCTCTTTCGGGGGAGGGTCGAACACTGAAGCTTTCTTT. Translated: CASSISFGGGSNTEAFF.

V and J are TRBV29-1 and TRBJ1-2; D is uncertain. Germline-derived CDR1 and CDR2 are SQVTM and ANQGSEA. Trimming pared 6 bases from V and 0 bases from J, leaving 14 bases between. The CDR3 spans 14 residues. The CDR3 DNA is TGCAGCGTCGAACGGGCGGGTTCTAACTATGGCTACACCTTC. Protein product: CSVERAGSNYGYTF.